This TCR beta chain is drawn from a study of technical replicates of blood from a few donors. Concerning this clone: The junction shows a germline mismatch at one end, possibly a read error.

Clones were read by immunoSEQ multiplex PCR, and TCRdb kept only the in-frame ones, dropping some. The table records fewer than 85,000 clones, about 95% of them present only once. This CDR3 region has 17 residues. Germline V gene sequence: CDR1 SGHAT, CDR2 FQNNGV. The chain has TRBV11-2 and TRBJ1-2; maybe TRBD1 (6 bases). The source is a human donor in good health. Specimen: T cells isolated from PBMCs. In DNA form, the CDR3 reads TGTGCCAGCAGCCTAGACAGGCCACCCAGGAGGATCTATGGCTACACCTTC. It is translated as CASSLDRPPRRIYGYTF.